This T cell receptor beta chain was recorded in a study of blood T cell repertoires in COVID-19. Original processing methods: How many nucleated cells were present was estimated from reference gene primer amplification. Method: immunoSEQ multiplex PCR; TCRdb's copy keeps in-frame clones and lacks some. V, J and clone size are taken as reported in that table, and D and trimming were inferred from the DNA itself. The data hold approximately 200,000 clones, with roughly 94% observed a single time. Patients of the Seattle cohort, enrolled during active infection, were followed longitudinally. CDR1 and CDR2 (germline): SGHRS, YFSETQ. With 6 bases clipped from V and 1 base from J, the junction kept 4 bases outside the gene matches. The CDR3 extends over 14 amino acids. The count of this clone is one.

The sequencing sample was made of peripheral blood. The TCR was taken from a man aged 25 to 40 with COVID-19, enrolled during active disease. The V call is TRBV5-1, the J call TRBJ1-1, with 9 positions matching TRBD1. CDR3 region: CASTVQGANTEAFF. The DNA of the CDR3 is TGCGCCAGCACCGTACAGGGGGCGAACACTGAAGCTTTCTTT.